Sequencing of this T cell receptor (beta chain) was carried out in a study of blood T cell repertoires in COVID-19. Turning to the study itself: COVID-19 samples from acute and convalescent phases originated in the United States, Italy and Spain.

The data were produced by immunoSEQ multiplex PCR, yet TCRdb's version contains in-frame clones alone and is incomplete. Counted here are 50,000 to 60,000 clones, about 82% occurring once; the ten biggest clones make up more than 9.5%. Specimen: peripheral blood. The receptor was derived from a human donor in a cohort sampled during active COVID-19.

The CDR3, as DNA: TGTGCCAGCAGCCATAAGGGACTAGCGGGATGGTATGAGCAGTTCTTC. Amino acids: CASSHKGLAGWYEQFF. This sequence joins TRBV6-6 and TRBJ2-1; 13 bases fit TRBD2. Germline lookup yields CDR1 MNHNY and CDR2 SVGAGI (reference sequence). There are 16 residues in the CDR3. Unmatched junction bases numbered 10, after V lost 6 bases and J lost 8 bases.